The 7 T cell receptor beta chains below come from one sample, sequenced in a study of control samples from healthy donors and cancer patients. Only in-frame clones appear in the TCRdb table, and some are missing; sequencing was by immunoSEQ multiplex PCR. The table shows roughly 73,000 clones, with around 92% occurring only once. Sequenced sample: blood. These receptors were obtained from an older woman in good health.

Only a few counts were recorded for this clone. The chain has TRBV7-8 and TRBJ2-7, with TRBD2 identical over 10 bases. Germline V gene lookup returns CDR1 SGHVS and CDR2 FQNEAQ. The length of the CDR3 is 15 residues. Trimming removed 3 bases from V and 5 bases from J; junction bases left unmatched: 7. The CDR3, as DNA: TGTGCCAGCAGCTTCCTAGCGGGAGATATGCACGAGCAGTACTTC. Translating it yields CASSFLAGDMHEQYF. Full variable domain (rest looked up from reference TRBV7-8 and TRBJ2-7): GAGVSQSPRYKVAKRGQDVALRCDPISGHVSLFWYQQALGQGPEFLTYFQNEAQLDKSGLPSDRFFAERPEGSVSTLKIQRTQQEDSAVYLCASSFLAGDMHEQYFGPGTRLTVT.

This clone was counted a single time. The rearrangement uses TRBV19 and TRBJ2-1; no reliable D call. Germline-derived CDR1 and CDR2 are LNHDA and SQIVND (reference sequence). Trimming removed 1 base at V and 0 bases at J, with 7 bases between. This CDR3 is 15 amino acids long. For the CDR3, the DNA is TGTGCCAGTAGTATAGCAGGAAGCTCCTACAATGAGCAGTTCTTC. Translation: CASSIAGSSYNEQFF.

The chain joins TRBV5-6 to TRBJ2-1; TRBD2 matches 15 bases. V was clipped by 4 bases and J by 15 bases; unmatched bases: 8. The CDR3 has 14 residues. Looked up from germline, CDR1 is SGHDT and CDR2 is YYEEEE. The CDR3 nucleotides are TGTGCCAGCAGCCGGGGACTAGCGGGAGGATCGCCGTTCTTC. Translation: CASSRGLAGGSPFF. The entire variable domain, with the rest obtained from reference TRBV5-6 and TRBJ2-1, is as follows: DAGVTQSPTHLIKTRGQQVTLRCSPKSGHDTVSWYQQALGQGPQFIFQYYEEEERQRGNFPDRFSGHQFPNYSSELNVNALLLGDSALYLCASSRGLAGGSPFFGPGTRLTVL.

This clone occurred once. The V gene is TRBV4-3, the J gene TRBJ1-2; D not resolved. V was pared by 0 bases and J by 1 base, with 9 bases between. The CDR3 spans 15 residues. Germline-derived CDR1 and CDR2 are LGHNA and YSLEER. The CDR3 here is CASSQDHRGNYGYTF. The CDR3 nucleotides read TGCGCCAGCAGCCAAGATCATCGGGGTAACTATGGCTACACCTTC.

The V gene is TRBV7-9, the J gene TRBJ2-7, with D perhaps TRBD2 (5 bases). This CDR3 contains 11 residues. CDR1 is SEHNR and CDR2 is FQNEAQ in the germline V gene (reference sequence). Trimming shortened V by 6 bases and J by 6 bases, and 9 bases separated the two germline ends. CDR3 nucleotides: TGTGCCAGCAGGTTCGGAGGCGAGCAGTACTTC. Its translation is CASRFGGEQYF.

J is TRBJ1-5 and V is TRBV28; D is unresolved. Between the trimmed V and J ends, which lost 3 bases and 6 bases, there was a span of 12 bases. The CDR3 is 14 residues long. Per the germline V gene, CDR1 is MDHEN and CDR2 is SYDVKM. The CDR3: CASSFLGSGQPQHF. The CDR3, as DNA: TGTGCCAGCAGTTTCTTAGGGTCGGGTCAGCCCCAGCATTTT.

The chain combines TRBV5-6 with TRBJ2-2; possibly TRBD1 for D (6 bases). Germline-derived CDR1 and CDR2 are SGHDT and YYEEEE. V lost 2 bases, J lost 4 bases, and 12 bases lay in between. The CDR3 loop spans 15 amino acids. The CDR3 DNA follows: TGTGCCAGCAGCTTCTGGGGGCGCGGCACCGGGGAGCTGTTTTTT. As protein: CASSFWGRGTGELFF.